The clone carrying this T cell receptor (beta chain) was detected many times. Its antigen is not identified. Time point of the sample: patch test 1, 2 weeks after DPC sensitization. As to treatment: therapeutic diphenylcyclopropenone sensitization with weekly scalp DPC. Someone pulled total RNA out of unfractionated whole blood. This specimen comes from a study of human T cells and chemical hapten exposure. The study, taken as a whole, reports: Significantly more large CDR3 similarity clusters were formed by expanded TCRs than by controls.

TCRdb re-derived calls from the RACE reads in MiXCR, one entry per CDR3 protein. The table has about 380,000 distinct CDR3 sequences, roughly 4.8% seen once; the top ten hold over 2%. This CDR3 comprises 16 residues. Germline lookup yields CDR1 SGDLS and CDR2 YYNGEE. The junction had 11 bases not matched to a gene; V was cut back by 3 bases and J by 6 bases. The sequence came from a woman in her 50s with alopecia areata. Some clones in this sample may be carry-over from other donors' samples. The sample was whole blood, taken in connection with sensitization to the hapten diphenylcyclopropenone (DPC). The chain employs TRBV9 and TRBJ1-2, with 10 bases lining up with TRBD1. The CDR3 loop reads CASSAHSTGGKDGYTF. CDR3 sequence (DNA): TGTGCCAGCAGCGCGCACTCGACAGGGGGCAAGGATGGCTACACCTTC.